Shown below are 12 T cell receptor beta chains from a single sample sequenced in a study of blood T cell repertoires in COVID-19. Assay: immunoSEQ multiplex PCR; the TCRdb copy retains only in-frame clones and omits some. The sample holds 250,000 to 300,000 clones; 91% are singletons and the top ten take over 2%. Source material: peripheral blood. The receptor set was obtained from a woman aged 25-40 years with COVID-19, enrolled during active disease.

The chain employs TRBV4-2 and TRBJ2-6; 7 bases fit TRBD2. Germline V gene lookup returns CDR1 LGHNA and CDR2 YNFKEQ. V dropped 1 base and J dropped 3; count of bases not matched to a gene: 6. The CDR3 extends over 17 amino acids. CDR3 DNA sequence: TGTGCCAGCAGCCAAGGTGTATCGGGAGGTGGGGCCAACGTCCTGACTTTC. Protein product: CASSQGVSGGGANVLTF.

V gene TRBV29-1 combines with J gene TRBJ2-1, with 11 bases identical to TRBD2. The CDR3 consists of 14 residues. The germline V gene encodes CDR1 SQVTM and CDR2 ANQGSEA. V gave up 3 bases and J gave up 8 bases; unmatched junction bases: 6. CDR3 region: CSVEVAGGVDEQFF. CDR3 DNA: TGCAGCGTTGAGGTAGCGGGAGGGGTCGATGAGCAGTTCTTC.

The chain is built from TRBV6-2 or TRBV6-3 and TRBJ2-3; 9 nucleotides match TRBD2. The ends lost 2 bases at V and 4 bases at J; junction bases unmatched: 7. The CDR3 is 16 residues long. Germline lookup yields CDR1 MNHEY and CDR2 SVGEGT. The CDR3: CASSYLPSGTSDTQYF. The CDR3 DNA is TGTGCCAGCAGTTACCTTCCTAGCGGGACTTCAGATACGCAGTATTTT.

The gene calls are TRBV5-4 and TRBJ1-1; D perhaps matches TRBD1 (5 bases). The CDR3 totals 12 residues. Germline-derived CDR1 and CDR2 are SGHNT and YYREEE (reference sequence). V was trimmed by 3 bases and J by 7 bases, leaving 10 bases between them. The CDR3 DNA is TGTGCCAGCAGCTGGGGGGGTAATGAAGCTTTCTTT. Protein sequence: CASSWGGNEAFF.

V usage is TRBV6-5 and J usage is TRBJ1-6, with D possibly matching TRBD1 (6 bases). V dropped 7 bases and J dropped 8 bases, with 15 bases sitting between them. The CDR3 contains 14 residues. Germline V gene sequence: CDR1 MNHEY, CDR2 SVGAGI. DNA for the CDR3: TGTGCCAGCACCCTATTGACAGGACATTCACCCCTCCACTTT. Translation: CASTLLTGHSPLHF.

Of note for this clone: Distinct nucleotide sequences in the sample also encode this CDR3. The rearrangement uses TRBV19 and TRBJ1-1, with TRBD1 identical over 9 bases. This CDR3 is 15 amino acids long. CDR1 LNHDA and CDR2 SQIVND come from the germline V gene (reference sequence). With V trimmed by 4 bases and J by 1 base, 4 bases remained unmatched. CDR3 coding DNA: TGTGCCAGTAGTAGGGAGGACAGGGGGAACACTGAAGCTTTCTTT. This encodes CASSREDRGNTEAFF. The variable domain in full, completed from reference TRBV19 and TRBJ1-1, reads DGGITQSPKYLFRKEGQNVTLSCEQNLNHDAMYWYRQDPGQGLRLIYYSQIVNDFQKGDIAEGYSVSREKKESFPLTVTSAQKNPTAFYLCASSREDRGNTEAFFGQGTRLTVV.

The V and J genes are TRBV6-1 and TRBJ1-1; tentative D call: TRBD1 (6 bases). Germline-derived CDR1 and CDR2 are MNHNS and SASEGT. The V end was cut by 2 bases, the J end by 1 base, with 11 bases between. The CDR3 runs 15 residues. The CDR3 is CASSEPAGENTEAFF. CDR3 nucleotides: TGTGCCAGCAGTGAACCGGCAGGGGAGAACACTGAAGCTTTCTTT.

This clone was counted a few times. The chain carries TRBV2 and TRBJ2-3; 10 bases are a match to TRBD1. The CDR3 has 15 amino acids. V shed 5 bases, J shed 0 bases, and the junction held 2 bases outside the gene matches. Germline V CDR1 and CDR2: SNHLY, FYNNEI. The CDR3 DNA reads TGTGCCAGCAGTCGACAGGGGGCAAGCACAGATACGCAGTATTTT. Amino acid sequence: CASSRQGASTDTQYF. The whole variable domain, filled in from reference TRBV2 and TRBJ2-3, reads EPEVTQTPSHQVTQMGQEVILRCVPISNHLYFYWYRQILGQKVEFLVSFYNNEISEKSEIFDDQFSVERPDGSNFTLKIRSTKLEDSAMYFCASSRQGASTDTQYFGPGTRLTVL.

The CDR3 DNA sequence: TGTGCCAGCAGCCAAGATCGGCGCGGGGCTCAGCCCCAGCATTTT. Amino acid sequence: CASSQDRRGAQPQHF. V usage is TRBV4-2 and J usage is TRBJ1-5; tentatively, D is TRBD1 (5 bases). Germline loops: CDR1 LGHNA, CDR2 YNFKEQ. This CDR3 has 15 amino acids. Trimming took 0 bases from V and 6 from J, leaving 12 bases between them.

The chain has TRBV27 and TRBJ1-2, with 7 positions matching TRBD1. Germline CDR1 and CDR2: MNHEY and SMNVEV (reference sequence). V shed 3 bases and J 2 bases; nucleotides not matched to a gene: 3. The CDR3 sequence is 14 residues long. CDR3 bases: TGTGCCAGCAGTTTCGACAGGGCGAACTATGGCTACACCTTC. Amino acid sequence: CASSFDRANYGYTF.

This rearrangement joins TRBV9 to TRBJ2-5, with D possibly TRBD2 on 5 matching bases. The CDR3 is 14 residues long. Trimming pared 0 bases from V and 6 bases from J, leaving 12 bases between. Germline assignment: CDR1 SGDLS and CDR2 YYNGEE. Here the CDR3 reads CASSVEPGLKTQYF. The DNA for the CDR3 is TGTGCCAGCAGCGTAGAGCCGGGGTTAAAGACCCAGTACTTC.

The chain employs TRBV5-1 and TRBJ1-5, with D possibly being TRBD1 (5 bases). Germline values: CDR1 SGHRS, CDR2 YFSETQ. The CDR3 sequence is 15 residues long. The V and J ends lost 0 bases and 7 bases respectively, with 14 bases between them. As DNA, the CDR3 is TGCGCCAGCAGCTTGGCAGGAGGGGCAGGGCAGCCCCAGCATTTT. The encoded protein is CASSLAGGAGQPQHF. The whole variable domain, filled in from reference TRBV5-1 and TRBJ1-5, reads KAGVTQTPRYLIKTRGQQVTLSCSPISGHRSVSWYQQTPGQGLQFLFEYFSETQRNKGNFPGRFSGRQFSNSRSEMNVSTLELGDSALYLCASSLAGGAGQPQHFGDGTRLSIL.